These 25 T cell receptor beta chains were sequenced from one sample in a study of blood T cell repertoires in COVID-19. Method: immunoSEQ multiplex PCR; TCRdb's copy keeps in-frame clones and lacks some. In the table there are roughly 240,000 clones, more than 70% of which are singletons. Sequencing was performed on PBMCs or T cells enriched from blood (not recorded which). The receptors were gathered from a woman aged 45-59 years who had recovered from COVID-19.

The chain uses TRBV7-9 and TRBJ2-1; TRBD2 aligns across 10 bases. The V gene's germline CDR1 is SEHNR and CDR2 FQNEAQ (reference sequence). The CDR3 length is 17 residues. V was clipped by 0 bases and J by 7 bases; unmatched bases: 9. In nucleotides, the CDR3 is TGTGCCAGCAGCTTAGCCCCCTCCCTAGCGGGGGTGAATGAGCAGTTCTTC. This codes for CASSLAPSLAGVNEQFF. The variable domain in full, completed from reference TRBV7-9 and TRBJ2-1, reads DTGVSQNPRHKITKRGQNVTFRCDPISEHNRLYWYRQTLGQGPEFLTYFQNEAQLEKSRLLSDRFSAERPKGSFSTLEIQRTEQGDSAMYLCASSLAPSLAGVNEQFFGPGTRLTVL.

The chain links TRBV10-2 to TRBJ1-5; 8 nucleotides line up with TRBD1. V lost 6 bases to trimming and J lost 3 bases; unmatched junction nucleotides: 4. CDR1 and CDR2 (germline): WSHSY, SAAADI. This CDR3 is 14 amino acids long. The CDR3 DNA follows: TGCGCCAGCAGGGAGGGACAGGTCAATCAGCCCCAGCATTTT. This encodes CASREGQVNQPQHF.

The sample holds one count of this clone. V is TRBV6-5 and J is TRBJ2-7; 15 bases map to TRBD2. The CDR3 is 15 residues long. CDR1 and CDR2 from the germline V gene are MNHEY and SVGAGI. Trimming at V came to 7 bases and at J to 4 bases, leaving 5 bases not matched to a gene. In DNA form, the CDR3 reads TGTGCCAGCACTCCTGGGACTAGCGGGAGGTACGAGCAGTACTTC. Residues: CASTPGTSGRYEQYF.

This clone has a handful of counts. This chain uses TRBV7-8 with TRBJ2-1, with 7 nucleotides matching TRBD2. CDR1 and CDR2 from the germline V gene are SGHVS and FQNEAQ. The V segment lost 2 bases and the J segment 0 bases; nucleotides outside the gene matches: 10. CDR3 length: 18 amino acids. CDR3 residues: CASSLFRAGTRSYNEQFF. CDR3 bases: TGTGCCAGCAGCTTATTTCGAGCGGGAACCCGCTCCTACAATGAGCAGTTCTTC. Full variable domain (missing parts from reference TRBV7-8 and TRBJ2-1): GAGVSQSPRYKVAKRGQDVALRCDPISGHVSLFWYQQALGQGPEFLTYFQNEAQLDKSGLPSDRFFAERPEGSVSTLKIQRTQQEDSAVYLCASSLFRAGTRSYNEQFFGPGTRLTVL.

This clone was seen ten or more times. The chain carries TRBV6-2 or TRBV6-3 and TRBJ1-5, with D hard to call. Germline CDR1 reads MNHEY; CDR2 reads SVGEGT. Deletions cut 2 bases from V and 2 bases from J, with 7 bases between. This CDR3 region has 14 residues. The CDR3 is CASSYGRGNQPQHF. Written as DNA, the CDR3 is TGTGCCAGCAGTTACGGGCGGGGCAATCAGCCCCAGCATTTT.

This clone came up once. For the CDR3, the DNA is TGTGCCAGCAGCTTAGGGCGGCTGCAAGAGACCCAGTACTTC. Encoded protein: CASSLGRLQETQYF. The chain joins TRBV11-2 to TRBJ2-5, with D unresolved. The germline V and J ends were trimmed by 1 base and 2 bases, with 8 bases remaining between them. Germline CDR1 and CDR2: SGHAT and FQNNGV. The CDR3 length is 14 residues.

This chain links TRBV6-5 with TRBJ1-4; D unclear. Germline CDR1 MNHEY, CDR2 SVGAGI. The ends were cut back, 7 bases at V and 7 bases at J, with 19 bases in the middle. This CDR3 has 15 residues. CDR3 bases: TGTGCCAGCACTATCCCACTCGGTCGGGGTGAAAAACTGTTTTTT. The encoded protein is CASTIPLGRGEKLFF.

Only one count was recorded for this clone. The chain combines TRBV2 with TRBJ1-5; 8 nucleotides align to TRBD1. Germline loops: CDR1 SNHLY, CDR2 FYNNEI. Trimming at V came to 4 bases and at J to 6 bases, leaving 8 bases not matched to a gene. The CDR3 is made up of 15 amino acids. Written as DNA, the CDR3 is TGTGCCAGCAGTGTGGACAGGGTATGGGGTCAGCCCCAGCATTTT. It yields the protein CASSVDRVWGQPQHF. The full variable domain, its missing parts supplied by reference TRBV2 and TRBJ1-5, is EPEVTQTPSHQVTQMGQEVILRCVPISNHLYFYWYRQILGQKVEFLVSFYNNEISEKSEIFDDQFSVERPDGSNFTLKIRSTKLEDSAMYFCASSVDRVWGQPQHFGDGTRLSIL.

The chain combines TRBV4-1 with TRBJ2-5; 9 bases map to TRBD1. This CDR3 region has 21 residues. Germline V gene lookup returns CDR1 MGHRA and CDR2 YSYEKL. Trimming removed 0 bases from V and 2 bases from J; junction bases left unmatched: 19. CDR3 in amino acids: CASSQDRSQTHRGRGQETQYF. CDR3 bases: TGCGCCAGCAGCCAAGATCGGTCCCAGACTCACAGGGGGCGCGGGCAAGAGACCCAGTACTTC.

The chain is built from TRBV19 and TRBJ2-1, with TRBD2 matching 10 bases. J was trimmed by 9 bases and V by 3 bases; bases with no gene match: 5. The CDR3 runs to 14 residues. Germline CDR1 reads LNHDA; CDR2 reads SQIVND (reference sequence). The CDR3 here is CASSILAGVGEQFF. Written as DNA, the CDR3 is TGTGCCAGTAGTATTCTAGCGGGAGTAGGTGAGCAGTTCTTC. Full variable domain (missing parts from reference TRBV19 and TRBJ2-1): DGGITQSPKYLFRKEGQNVTLSCEQNLNHDAMYWYRQDPGQGLRLIYYSQIVNDFQKGDIAEGYSVSREKKESFPLTVTSAQKNPTAFYLCASSILAGVGEQFFGPGTRLTVL.

CDR3 coding DNA: TGCGCCAGCAGCTTGGCCATGTTTCCTAGGGGTGAAGCTTTCTTT. Translation: CASSLAMFPRGEAFF. V is TRBV5-1 and J is TRBJ1-1; a weak D match, TRBD1 (5 bases). This CDR3 region has 15 residues. Germline lookup yields CDR1 SGHRS and CDR2 YFSETQ. V lost 0 bases and J lost 7, with 16 bases in between.

The rearrangement links TRBV4-1 to TRBJ2-7, with D possibly matching TRBD1 (6 bases). V lost 6 bases to trimming and J lost 0 bases, with 15 bases between them. The CDR3 has 15 amino acids. Looked up from germline, CDR1 is MGHRA and CDR2 is YSYEKL. CDR3 loop: CASSGDTVSSYEQYF. The CDR3 coding sequence is TGCGCCAGCAGTGGGGACACGGTGAGCTCCTACGAGCAGTACTTC.

This chain links TRBV5-1 with TRBJ2-3, with TRBD2 identical over 8 bases. This CDR3 is 16 amino acids long. V lost 4 bases and J lost 0; bases outside the gene matches: 7. CDR1 is SGHRS, CDR2 YFSETQ, per germline. CDR3 sequence: CASSRSGSGSTDTQYF. The CDR3 coding sequence is TGCGCCAGCAGCCGGAGCGGGAGTGGTAGCACAGATACGCAGTATTTT.

The chain couples TRBV7-2 to TRBJ1-4, with D hard to call. The CDR3 consists of 15 residues. With 4 bases removed from V and 3 bases from J, the gap between germline ends came to 12 bases. Germline V lookup: CDR1 SGHTA, CDR2 FQGNSA. CDR3 DNA: TGTGCCAGCAGCTCCTCAGTGCTGGCTAATGAAAAACTGTTTTTT. This translates into CASSSSVLANEKLFF.

The chain recombines TRBV18 with TRBJ2-1, with D perhaps TRBD2 (6 bases). Germline V gene data show CDR1 as KGHSH and CDR2 as LQKENI. The V end was cut by 5 bases, the J end by 7 bases, with 12 bases between. CDR3 length equals 13 residues. The CDR3 reads CASSKDGGNEQFF. The CDR3 DNA sequence: TGTGCCAGCTCAAAGGACGGAGGGAATGAGCAGTTCTTC.

This clone was observed once. V usage is TRBV2 and J usage is TRBJ2-2; D is possibly TRBD2 (5 bases). This CDR3 has 14 amino acids. The germline CDR1 and CDR2 sequences are SNHLY and FYNNEI. Trimming shortened V by 4 bases and J by 1 base, and 7 bases separated the two germline ends. This CDR3 reads CASSASGNTGELFF. For the CDR3, the DNA is TGTGCCAGCAGTGCCAGCGGGAACACCGGGGAGCTGTTTTTT. The entire variable domain, with the rest obtained from reference TRBV2 and TRBJ2-2, is as follows: EPEVTQTPSHQVTQMGQEVILRCVPISNHLYFYWYRQILGQKVEFLVSFYNNEISEKSEIFDDQFSVERPDGSNFTLKIRSTKLEDSAMYFCASSASGNTGELFFGEGSRLTVL.

This chain connects TRBV2 to TRBJ2-4, with D possibly TRBD2 on 6 matching bases. The CDR3 covers 15 residues. CDR1 and CDR2 (germline): SNHLY, FYNNEI. Trimming took 7 bases from V and 2 from J, leaving 15 bases between them. The CDR3 DNA sequence: TGTGCCAGCATGATGCACGGAGGGACCAAAAACATTCAGTACTTC. Translated, it gives CASMMHGGTKNIQYF.

V gene TRBV30 combines with J gene TRBJ2-3; the match to TRBD2 covers 9 bases. CDR3 length equals 17 residues. V shed 4 bases, J shed 6 bases, and the junction held 17 bases outside the gene matches. CDR1 and CDR2 from the germline V gene are GTSNPN and SVGIG (reference sequence). The chain's CDR3 is CAWTGLQRGARGDTQYF. CDR3 DNA sequence: TGTGCCTGGACGGGACTCCAGCGGGGGGCTAGGGGGGATACGCAGTATTTT. Variable domain in full (rest from reference TRBV30 and TRBJ2-3): SQTIHQWPATLVQPVGSPLSLECTVEGTSNPNLYWYRQAAGRGLQLLFYSVGIGQISSEVPQNLSASRPQDRQFILSSKKLLLSDSGFYLCAWTGLQRGARGDTQYFGPGTRLTVL.

This clone was found once. The chain uses TRBV4-1 and TRBJ1-2; no reliable D call. CDR1 and CDR2 from the germline V gene are MGHRA and YSYEKL. This CDR3 has 14 amino acids. V was pared by 0 bases and J by 1 base, with 6 bases between. The CDR3 nucleotides read TGCGCCAGCAGCCAAGAAATCAATAACTATGGCTACACCTTC. Amino acids: CASSQEINNYGYTF.

The table lists this clone with a count of one. This sequence joins TRBV19 and TRBJ1-2; tentative D call: TRBD1 (6 bases). CDR3 length equals 12 residues. Trimming pared 4 bases from V and 6 bases from J, leaving 9 bases between. Germline V gene sequence: CDR1 LNHDA, CDR2 SQIVND (reference sequence). CDR3 loop: CASSRTVNGYTF. CDR3 bases: TGTGCCAGTAGTAGGACAGTGAATGGCTACACCTTC.

This chain uses TRBV7-9 with TRBJ1-2, with 7 bases identical to TRBD1. The ends lost 4 bases at V and 10 bases at J; junction bases unmatched: 12. The germline CDR1 and CDR2 sequences are SEHNR and FQNEAQ (reference sequence). CDR3 length: 14 amino acids. The CDR3 protein is CASSSAQGSRAYTF. CDR3 bases: TGTGCCAGCAGCTCGGCACAGGGGTCGAGGGCCTACACCTTC.

The chain links TRBV24-1 to TRBJ2-7, with TRBD1 identical over 8 bases. Germline trimming cut 4 bases from V and 3 bases from J; bases unmatched to any gene: 7. This CDR3 spans 15 amino acids. Germline-derived CDR1 and CDR2 are KGHDR and SFDVKD. The CDR3 coding sequence is TGTGCCACCAGTGACCCCGGGACAGGATTCTACGAGCAGTACTTC. Amino acids: CATSDPGTGFYEQYF.

The rearrangement uses TRBV5-1 and TRBJ1-2; 9 nucleotides agree with TRBD1. In germline, CDR1 is SGHRS, CDR2 YFSETQ. The CDR3 length is 14 residues. Trimming at V came to 0 bases and at J to 6 bases, leaving 3 bases not matched to a gene. The CDR3 loop reads CASSLDRGRDGYTF. CDR3 DNA sequence: TGCGCCAGCAGCTTGGACAGGGGGCGAGATGGCTACACCTTC.

This chain links TRBV3-1 (or the pseudogene TRBV3-2) with TRBJ2-1; tentatively, D is TRBD2 (6 bases). Trimming shortened V by 4 bases and J by 1 base, and 11 bases separated the two germline ends. This CDR3 comprises 15 residues. Germline CDR1 reads LGHDT; CDR2 reads YNNKEL (reference sequence). The CDR3 nucleotides are TGTGCCAGCAGCCGCTCTAGCGAATCCTACAATGAGCAGTTCTTC. This codes for CASSRSSESYNEQFF.

CDR3 sequence (DNA): TGTGCCAGCTCACAGGGGCCAAATCAGCCCCAGCATTTT. Translated: CASSQGPNQPQHF. The chain recombines TRBV28 with TRBJ1-5; TRBD1 matches at 7 bases. CDR1 is MDHEN and CDR2 is SYDVKM in the germline V gene. The CDR3 is 13 residues long. V dropped 8 bases and J dropped 4; count of bases not matched to a gene: 5. Filled out from reference TRBV28 and TRBJ1-5, the complete variable domain reads DVKVTQSSRYLVKRTGEKVFLECVQDMDHENMFWYRQDPGLGLRLIYFSYDVKMKEKGDIPEGYSVSREKKERFSLILESASTNQTSMYLCASSQGPNQPQHFGDGTRLSIL.